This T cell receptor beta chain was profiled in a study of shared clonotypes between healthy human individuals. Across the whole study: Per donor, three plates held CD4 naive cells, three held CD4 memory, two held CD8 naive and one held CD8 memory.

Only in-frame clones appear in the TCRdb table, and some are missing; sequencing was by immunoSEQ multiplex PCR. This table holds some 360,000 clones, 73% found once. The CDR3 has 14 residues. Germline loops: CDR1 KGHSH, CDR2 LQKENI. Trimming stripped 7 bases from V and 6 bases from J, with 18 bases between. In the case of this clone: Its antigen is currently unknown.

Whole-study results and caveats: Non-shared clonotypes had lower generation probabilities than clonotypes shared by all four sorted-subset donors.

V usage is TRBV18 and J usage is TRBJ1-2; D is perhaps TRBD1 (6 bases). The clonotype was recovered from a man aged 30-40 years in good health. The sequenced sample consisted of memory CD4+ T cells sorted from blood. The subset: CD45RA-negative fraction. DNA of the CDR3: TGTGCCAGCTTCCTAAGCAGGGGCACGGATGGCTACACCTTC. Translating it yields CASFLSRGTDGYTF.